This passage covers 4 T cell receptor beta chains from one sample sequenced in a study of cytomegalovirus exposure and HLA in healthy donors. Primers: 60 Vbeta forward and 13 Jbeta reverse. Generated by immunoSEQ multiplex PCR, the TCRdb table keeps only in-frame clones and is missing some. The table records under 200,000 clones, 70% to 80% of them present only once. Sample: PBMCs. Receptors originate from a man between 60 and 70 years old in good health and CMV-seronegative.

Concerning this clone itself: The junction departs from germline at one end; a sequencing error may be responsible. V and J are TRBV7-9 and TRBJ1-3; D uncertain. The CDR3 covers 17 residues. CDR1 and CDR2 (germline): SEHNR, FQNEAQ (reference sequence). CDR3 coding DNA: TGTTCCAGCAGCTCAGCCCTAACCGGGTCACAAGTAAACACCATATATTTT. Translation gives CSSSSALTGSQVNTIYF.

The chain employs TRBV5-1 and TRBJ1-2; TRBD1 agrees at 10 bases. Germline V gene data show CDR1 as SGHRS and CDR2 as YFSETQ. This CDR3 contains 15 residues. The junction had 6 bases not matched to a gene; V was cut back by 4 bases and J by 3 bases. In nucleotides, the CDR3 is TGCGCCAGCAGCCCCGGGACAGGGGCTTACTATGGCTACACCTTC. Protein: CASSPGTGAYYGYTF.

This clone has a handful of counts. CDR3 coding DNA: TGTGCCAGCAGTGAAACGGCTAGCGGGGGCCGCTGGGTCCATGAGCAGTTCTTC. It encodes CASSETASGGRWVHEQFF. The chain carries TRBV2 and TRBJ2-1; 10 positions match TRBD2. Germline V CDR1 and CDR2: SNHLY, FYNNEI. Trimming at V came to 2 bases and at J to 8 bases, leaving 15 bases not matched to a gene. This CDR3 contains 18 residues.

The V gene is TRBV15, the J gene TRBJ2-5, with a possible D match to TRBD1 (6 bases). The J call is uncertain, as TRBJ2-7 better fits the DNA end. CDR1 is LNHNV, CDR2 YYDKDF, per germline (reference sequence). This CDR3 comprises 14 residues. In DNA, the CDR3 is TGTGCCACCAGCAGAGCTGGGGGCAGGTACGAGCAGTACTTC. It specifies CATSRAGGRYEQYF.